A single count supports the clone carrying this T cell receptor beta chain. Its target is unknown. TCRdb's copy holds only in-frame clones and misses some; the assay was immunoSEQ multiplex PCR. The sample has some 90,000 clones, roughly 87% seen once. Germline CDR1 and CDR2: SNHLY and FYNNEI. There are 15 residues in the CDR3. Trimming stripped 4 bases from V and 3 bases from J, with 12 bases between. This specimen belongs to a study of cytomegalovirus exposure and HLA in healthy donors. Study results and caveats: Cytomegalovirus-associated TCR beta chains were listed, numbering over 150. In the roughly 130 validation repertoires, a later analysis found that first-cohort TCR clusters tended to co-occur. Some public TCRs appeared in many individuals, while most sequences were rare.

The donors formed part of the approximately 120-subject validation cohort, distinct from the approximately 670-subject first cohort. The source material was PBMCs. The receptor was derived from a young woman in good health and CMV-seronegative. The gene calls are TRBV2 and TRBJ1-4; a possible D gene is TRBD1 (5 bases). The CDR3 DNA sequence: TGTGCCAGCAGTGGGGGGGTGTCGGCTAATGAAAAACTGTTTTTT. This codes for CASSGGVSANEKLFF.